This T cell receptor beta chain derives from a study of early T cells in non-severe SARS-CoV-2 infection. Across the study: Sequenced bulk RNA came from whole blood that was unsorted, and chains were unpaired. Whole-study results and caveats: VDJdb-based matching was biased toward anti-spike CD8 responses and missed private and CD4 specificities.

This clonotype was observed a handful of times. As yet, its antigen is unknown. Tagging with unique molecular identifiers was applied to individual cDNA molecules. TCRdb called the 5' RACE reads again in MiXCR, with one record for every CDR3 protein. Of tens of thousands of distinct CDR3 sequences in the sample, about 5% were seen once. CDR3 length: 15 residues. Germline V CDR1 and CDR2: SGHNT, YYREEE (reference sequence). V lost 4 bases and J 4 bases, leaving 15 bases between the germline ends. The sample comprised whole blood. V gene TRBV5-4 combines with J gene TRBJ2-1, with D perhaps TRBD2 (7 bases). The TCR originated in an adult who was a healthcare worker with PCR-confirmed SARS-CoV-2 infection or an uninfected control (not recorded which). The CDR3 DNA follows: TGTGCCAGCAGCCGTAGAGGGGGGGCTTACAATGAGCAGTTCTTC. Translated, it gives CASSRRGGAYNEQFF.